The present T cell receptor beta chain was sequenced within a study of CD8 T cells in ankylosing spondylitis. Whole-study results and caveats: A TCR beta motif made of under 10 highly homologous variants seemed typical of ankylosing spondylitis blood. Reported data indicate significant enrichment of disease-linked clones within matched ankylosing spondylitis synovial fluid. Disease-linked clones displayed a CD8+ phenotype and appeared relatively rarely in peripheral blood.

One entry per CDR3 protein results from TCRdb running MiXCR on the 5' RACE reads. The sample lists 200,000 to 300,000 distinct CDR3 sequences, more than 25% occurring once. On this clonotype: Antigen: not known.

The sequence derives from a male donor with ankylosing spondylitis or in good health (not recorded which). Sequencing input: blood, either unsorted or a sorted T cell fraction (not recorded which).

Written as DNA, the CDR3 is TGTGCCAGCAGCAGGGGAGTCCAAGAGACCCAGTACTTC. Translating gives CASSRGVQETQYF. V is TRBV6-1 and J is TRBJ2-5; TRBD1 might be the D (6 bases). This CDR3 contains 13 residues. Per germline, CDR1 MNHNS and CDR2 SASEGT. V was clipped by 6 bases and J by 1 base, with 9 bases between them.